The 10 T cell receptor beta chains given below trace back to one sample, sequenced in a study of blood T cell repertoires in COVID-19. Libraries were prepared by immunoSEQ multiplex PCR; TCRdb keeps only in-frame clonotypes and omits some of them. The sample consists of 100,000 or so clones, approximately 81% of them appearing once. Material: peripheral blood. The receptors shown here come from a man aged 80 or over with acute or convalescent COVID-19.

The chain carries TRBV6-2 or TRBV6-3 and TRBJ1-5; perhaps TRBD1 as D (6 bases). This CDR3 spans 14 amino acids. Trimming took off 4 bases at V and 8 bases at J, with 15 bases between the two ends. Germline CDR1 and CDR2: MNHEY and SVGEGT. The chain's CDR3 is CASSLWGPREPQHF. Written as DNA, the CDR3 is TGTGCCAGCAGTTTATGGGGGCCTAGAGAGCCCCAGCATTTT.

CDR3 sequence: CASSSRGNRGYEQYF. In nucleotides, the CDR3 is TGTGCCAGCAGTTCCCGGGGTAACAGGGGTTACGAGCAGTACTTC. This chain links TRBV6-5 with TRBJ2-7; 7 bases agree with TRBD1. Germline lookup yields CDR1 MNHEY and CDR2 SVGAGI. The J segment lost 4 bases and the V segment lost 4 bases, leaving 10 bases of the junction unmatched. The CDR3 spans 15 residues.

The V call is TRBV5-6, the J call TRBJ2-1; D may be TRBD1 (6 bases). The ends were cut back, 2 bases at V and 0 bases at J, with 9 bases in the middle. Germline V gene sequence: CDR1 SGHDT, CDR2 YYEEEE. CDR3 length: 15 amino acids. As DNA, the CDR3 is TGTGCCAGCAGCTTTGACAGGAGCTCCTACAATGAGCAGTTCTTC. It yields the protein CASSFDRSSYNEQFF.

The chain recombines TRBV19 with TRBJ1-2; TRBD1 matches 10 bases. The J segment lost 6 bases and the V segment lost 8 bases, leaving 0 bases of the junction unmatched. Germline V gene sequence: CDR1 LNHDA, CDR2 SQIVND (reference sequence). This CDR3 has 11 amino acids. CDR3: CASGTGDGYTF. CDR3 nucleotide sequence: TGTGCCAGTGGGACAGGGGATGGCTACACCTTC.

The CDR3 DNA reads TGCGCCAGCAGCCTGGGACTAGCGGGAGGGCCCCTTAATACGCAGTATTTT. Amino acid sequence: CASSLGLAGGPLNTQYF. The genes are TRBV5-1 and TRBJ2-3; TRBD2 aligns across 16 bases. The germline V gene encodes CDR1 SGHRS and CDR2 YFSETQ. This CDR3 has 17 residues. Trimming took 4 bases from V and 7 from J; bases not matched to a gene: 9.

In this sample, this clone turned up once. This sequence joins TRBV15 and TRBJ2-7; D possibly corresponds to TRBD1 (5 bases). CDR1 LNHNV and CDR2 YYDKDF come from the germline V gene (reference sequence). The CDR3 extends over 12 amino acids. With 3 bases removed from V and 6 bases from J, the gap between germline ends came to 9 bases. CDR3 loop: CATSRDTGEQYF. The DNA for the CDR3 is TGTGCCACCAGCAGGGATACAGGCGAGCAGTACTTC. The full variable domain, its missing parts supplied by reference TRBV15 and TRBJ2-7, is DAMVIQNPRYQVTQFGKPVTLSCSQTLNHNVMYWYQQKSSQAPKLLFHYYDKDFNNEADTPDNFQSRRPNTSFCFLDIRSPGLGDTAMYLCATSRDTGEQYFGPGTRLTVT.

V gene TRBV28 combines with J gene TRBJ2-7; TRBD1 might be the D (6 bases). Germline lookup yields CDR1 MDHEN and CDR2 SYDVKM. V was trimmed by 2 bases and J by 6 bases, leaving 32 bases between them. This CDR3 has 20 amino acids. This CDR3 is CASSLLTGSGWAGENSEQYF. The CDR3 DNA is TGTGCCAGCAGTTTACTTACAGGGAGTGGCTGGGCAGGGGAGAATTCCGAGCAGTACTTC.

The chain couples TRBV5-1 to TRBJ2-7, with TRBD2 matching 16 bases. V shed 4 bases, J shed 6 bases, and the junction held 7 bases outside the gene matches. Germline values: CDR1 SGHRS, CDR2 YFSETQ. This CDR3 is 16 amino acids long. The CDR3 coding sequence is TGCGCCAGCAGCCCCGGGACTAGCGGGAGGGCCGGCGAGCAGTACTTC. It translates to CASSPGTSGRAGEQYF.

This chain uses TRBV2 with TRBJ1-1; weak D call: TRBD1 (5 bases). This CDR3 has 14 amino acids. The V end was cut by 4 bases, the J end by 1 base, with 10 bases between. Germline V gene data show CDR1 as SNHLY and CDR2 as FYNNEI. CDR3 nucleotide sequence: TGTGCCAGCAGTGGCTTGGGGGGGAACACTGAAGCTTTCTTT. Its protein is CASSGLGGNTEAFF. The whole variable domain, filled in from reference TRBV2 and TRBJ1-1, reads EPEVTQTPSHQVTQMGQEVILRCVPISNHLYFYWYRQILGQKVEFLVSFYNNEISEKSEIFDDQFSVERPDGSNFTLKIRSTKLEDSAMYFCASSGLGGNTEAFFGQGTRLTVV.

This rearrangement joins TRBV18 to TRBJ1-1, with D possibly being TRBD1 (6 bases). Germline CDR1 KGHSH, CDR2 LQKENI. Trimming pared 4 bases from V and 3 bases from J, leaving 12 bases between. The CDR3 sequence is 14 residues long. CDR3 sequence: CASSLNYRDTEAFF. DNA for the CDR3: TGTGCCAGCTCACTCAACTACAGGGACACTGAAGCTTTCTTT.